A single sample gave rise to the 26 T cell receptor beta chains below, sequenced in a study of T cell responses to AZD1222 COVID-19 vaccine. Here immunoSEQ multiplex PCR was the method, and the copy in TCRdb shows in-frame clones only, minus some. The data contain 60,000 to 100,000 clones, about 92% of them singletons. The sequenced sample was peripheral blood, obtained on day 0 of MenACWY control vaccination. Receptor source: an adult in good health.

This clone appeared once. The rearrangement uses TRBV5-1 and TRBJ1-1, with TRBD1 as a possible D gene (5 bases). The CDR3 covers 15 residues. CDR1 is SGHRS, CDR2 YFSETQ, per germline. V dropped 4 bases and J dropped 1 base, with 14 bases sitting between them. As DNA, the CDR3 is TGCGCCAGCAGCCCGGTGGGGCCTCCGAACACTGAAGCTTTCTTT. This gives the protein CASSPVGPPNTEAFF.

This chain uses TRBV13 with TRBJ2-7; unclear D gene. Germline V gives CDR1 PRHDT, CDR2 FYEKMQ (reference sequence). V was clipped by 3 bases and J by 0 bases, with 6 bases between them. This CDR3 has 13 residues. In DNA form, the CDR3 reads TGTGCCAGCAGCTTTCTGGACTCCTACGAGCAGTACTTC. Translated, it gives CASSFLDSYEQYF.

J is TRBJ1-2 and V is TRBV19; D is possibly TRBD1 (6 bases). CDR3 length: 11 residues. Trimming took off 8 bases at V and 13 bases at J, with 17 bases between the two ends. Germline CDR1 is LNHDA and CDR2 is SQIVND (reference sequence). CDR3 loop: CASLSGTLATF. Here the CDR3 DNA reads TGTGCCAGTTTATCCGGGACACTCGCCACCTTC.

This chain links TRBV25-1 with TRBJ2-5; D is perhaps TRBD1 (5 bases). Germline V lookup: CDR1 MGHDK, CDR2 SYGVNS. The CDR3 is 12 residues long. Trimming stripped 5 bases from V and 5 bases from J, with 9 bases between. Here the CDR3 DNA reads TGTGCCAGCAGTCCCGCAGGGGAGACCCAGTACTTC. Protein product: CASSPAGETQYF.

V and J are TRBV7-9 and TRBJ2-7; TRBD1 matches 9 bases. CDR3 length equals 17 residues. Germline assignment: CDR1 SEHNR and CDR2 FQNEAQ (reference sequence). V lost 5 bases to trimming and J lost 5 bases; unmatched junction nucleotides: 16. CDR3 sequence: CASSTPFTGTGSHEQYF. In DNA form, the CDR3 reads TGTGCCAGCAGCACACCATTTACCGGGACAGGGAGCCACGAGCAGTACTTC.

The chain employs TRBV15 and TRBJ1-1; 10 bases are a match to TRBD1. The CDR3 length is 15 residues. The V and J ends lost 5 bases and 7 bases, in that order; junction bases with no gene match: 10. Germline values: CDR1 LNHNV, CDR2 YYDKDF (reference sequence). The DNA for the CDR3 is TGTGCCACCAGCGGCGGGGACAGGGGCCTTGGTGAAGCTTTCTTT. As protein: CATSGGDRGLGEAFF. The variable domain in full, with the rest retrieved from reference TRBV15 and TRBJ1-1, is DAMVIQNPRYQVTQFGKPVTLSCSQTLNHNVMYWYQQKSSQAPKLLFHYYDKDFNNEADTPDNFQSRRPNTSFCFLDIRSPGLGDTAMYLCATSGGDRGLGEAFFGQGTRLTVV.

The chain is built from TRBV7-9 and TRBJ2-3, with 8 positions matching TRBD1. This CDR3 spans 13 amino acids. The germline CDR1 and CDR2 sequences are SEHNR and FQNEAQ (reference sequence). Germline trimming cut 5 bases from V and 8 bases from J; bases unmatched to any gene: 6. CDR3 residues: CASSALQGGTQYF. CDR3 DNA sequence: TGTGCCAGCAGCGCGTTACAGGGGGGTACGCAGTATTTT. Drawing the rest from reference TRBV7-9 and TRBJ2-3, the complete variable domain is DTGVSQNPRHKITKRGQNVTFRCDPISEHNRLYWYRQTLGQGPEFLTYFQNEAQLEKSRLLSDRFSAERPKGSFSTLEIQRTEQGDSAMYLCASSALQGGTQYFGPGTRLTVL.

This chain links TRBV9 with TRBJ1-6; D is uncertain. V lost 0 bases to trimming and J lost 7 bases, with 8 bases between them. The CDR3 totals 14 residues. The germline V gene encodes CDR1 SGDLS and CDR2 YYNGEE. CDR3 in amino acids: CASSVAEGNSPLHF. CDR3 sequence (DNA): TGTGCCAGCAGCGTAGCTGAGGGAAATTCACCCCTCCACTTT.

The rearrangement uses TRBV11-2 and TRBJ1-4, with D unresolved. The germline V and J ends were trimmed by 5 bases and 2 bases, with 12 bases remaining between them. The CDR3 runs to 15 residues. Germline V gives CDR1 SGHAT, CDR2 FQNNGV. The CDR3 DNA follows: TGTGCCAGCAGCATCGCGGGTATCACTAATGAAAAACTGTTTTTT. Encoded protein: CASSIAGITNEKLFF.

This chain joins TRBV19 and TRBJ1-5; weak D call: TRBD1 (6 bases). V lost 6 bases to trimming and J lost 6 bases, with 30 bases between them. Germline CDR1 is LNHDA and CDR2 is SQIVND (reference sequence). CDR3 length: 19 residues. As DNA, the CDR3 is TGTGCCAGTAGACCAATTAACCTACAGGGTTCGACACTGATTCAGCCCCAGCATTTT. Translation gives CASRPINLQGSTLIQPQHF.

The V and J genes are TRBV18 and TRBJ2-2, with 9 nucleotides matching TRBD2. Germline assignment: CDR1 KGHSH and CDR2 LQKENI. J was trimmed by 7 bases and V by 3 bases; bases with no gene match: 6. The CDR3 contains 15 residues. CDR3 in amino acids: CASSPGLASGGELFF. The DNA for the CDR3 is TGTGCCAGCTCACCTGGACTAGCGTCCGGCGGGGAGCTGTTTTTT.

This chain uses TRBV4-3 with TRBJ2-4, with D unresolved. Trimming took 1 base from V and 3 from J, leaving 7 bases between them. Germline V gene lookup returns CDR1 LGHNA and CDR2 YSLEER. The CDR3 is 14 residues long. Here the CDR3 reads CASSQAVDKNIQYF. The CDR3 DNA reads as TGCGCCAGCAGCCAAGCGGTCGACAAAAACATTCAGTACTTC.

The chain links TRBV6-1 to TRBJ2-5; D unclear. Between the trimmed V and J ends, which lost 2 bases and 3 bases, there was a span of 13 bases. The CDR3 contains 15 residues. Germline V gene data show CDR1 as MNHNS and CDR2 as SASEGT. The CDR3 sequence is CASSEFITAKETQYF. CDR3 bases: TGTGCCAGCAGTGAATTTATCACAGCAAAAGAGACCCAGTACTTC.

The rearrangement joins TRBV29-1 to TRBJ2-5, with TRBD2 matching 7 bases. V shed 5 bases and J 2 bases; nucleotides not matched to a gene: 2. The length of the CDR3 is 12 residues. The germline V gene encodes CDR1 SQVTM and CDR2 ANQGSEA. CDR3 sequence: CSVRTSQETQYF. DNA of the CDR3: TGCAGCGTTAGGACTAGTCAAGAGACCCAGTACTTC.

CDR3 DNA: TGTGCCAGCAGCGTAGCGGGACAGGTGAACACTGAAGCTTTCTTT. It specifies CASSVAGQVNTEAFF. The chain recombines TRBV9 with TRBJ1-1; TRBD1 matches at 8 bases. CDR3 length: 15 amino acids. Germline values: CDR1 SGDLS, CDR2 YYNGEE. With V trimmed by 0 bases and J by 0 bases, 1 base remained unmatched. Looking up the rest from reference TRBV9 and TRBJ1-1 gives the full variable domain: DSGVTQTPKHLITATGQRVTLRCSPRSGDLSVYWYQQSLDQGLQFLIQYYNGEERAKGNILERFSAQQFPDLHSELNLSSLELGDSALYFCASSVAGQVNTEAFFGQGTRLTVV.

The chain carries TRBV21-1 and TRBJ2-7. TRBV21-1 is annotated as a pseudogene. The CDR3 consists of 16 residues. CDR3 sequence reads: CATNPIPGFWTDEQYF. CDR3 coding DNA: TGTGCCACTAACCCAATCCCAGGCTTCTGGACCGACGAGCAGTACTTC.

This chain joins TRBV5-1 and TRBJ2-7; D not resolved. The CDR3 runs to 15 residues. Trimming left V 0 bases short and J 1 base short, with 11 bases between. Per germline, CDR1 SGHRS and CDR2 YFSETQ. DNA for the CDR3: TGCGCCAGCAGCTTGGATCACAGTCGGTCCTACGAGCAGTACTTC. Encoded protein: CASSLDHSRSYEQYF.

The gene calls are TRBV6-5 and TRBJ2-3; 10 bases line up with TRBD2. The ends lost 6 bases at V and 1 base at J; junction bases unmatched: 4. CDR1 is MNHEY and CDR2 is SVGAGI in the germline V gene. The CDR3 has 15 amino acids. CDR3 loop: CASRATSGGTDTQYF. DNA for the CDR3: TGTGCCAGCAGAGCCACTAGCGGGGGCACAGATACGCAGTATTTT.

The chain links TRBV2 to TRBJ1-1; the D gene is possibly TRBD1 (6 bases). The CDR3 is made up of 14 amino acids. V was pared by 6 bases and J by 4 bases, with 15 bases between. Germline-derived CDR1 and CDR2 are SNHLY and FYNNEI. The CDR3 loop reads CASSEQGSATEAFF. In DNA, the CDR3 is TGTGCCAGCAGCGAACAGGGATCGGCCACTGAAGCTTTCTTT.

The CDR3 DNA follows: TGTGCTAGTGGTTTGGTACGGGCACCCTACGAGCAGTACTTC. Residues: CASGLVRAPYEQYF. The rearrangement links TRBV12-5 to TRBJ2-7; D gene unclear. The V end lost 0 bases, the J end lost 2 bases, and 8 bases lay between the germline ends. The CDR3 is 14 amino acids. CDR1 is LGHNT and CDR2 is FRNRAP in the germline V gene.

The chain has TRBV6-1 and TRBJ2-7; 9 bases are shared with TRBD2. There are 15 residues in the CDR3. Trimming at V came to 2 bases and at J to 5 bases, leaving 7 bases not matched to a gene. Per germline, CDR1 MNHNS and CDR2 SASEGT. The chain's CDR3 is CASSESASGIHEQYF. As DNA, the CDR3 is TGTGCCAGCAGTGAATCAGCTAGCGGGATCCACGAGCAGTACTTC.

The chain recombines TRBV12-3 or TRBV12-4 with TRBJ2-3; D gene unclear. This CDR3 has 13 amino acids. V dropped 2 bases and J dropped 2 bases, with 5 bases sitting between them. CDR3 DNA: TGTGCCAGCAGTTTAATGTCCACAGATACGCAGTATTTT. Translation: CASSLMSTDTQYF.

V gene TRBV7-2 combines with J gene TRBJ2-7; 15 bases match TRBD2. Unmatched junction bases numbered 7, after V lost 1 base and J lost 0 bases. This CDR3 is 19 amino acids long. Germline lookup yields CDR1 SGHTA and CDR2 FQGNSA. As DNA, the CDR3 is TGTGCCAGCAGCTTAGTGGGACTAGCGGGAGGAGGTAGCTCCTACGAGCAGTACTTC. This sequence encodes CASSLVGLAGGGSSYEQYF. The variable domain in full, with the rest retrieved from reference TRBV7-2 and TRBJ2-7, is GAGVSQSPSNKVTEKGKDVELRCDPISGHTALYWYRQSLGQGLEFLIYFQGNSAPDKSGLPSDRFSAERTGGSVSTLTIQRTQQEDSAVYLCASSLVGLAGGGSSYEQYFGPGTRLTVT.

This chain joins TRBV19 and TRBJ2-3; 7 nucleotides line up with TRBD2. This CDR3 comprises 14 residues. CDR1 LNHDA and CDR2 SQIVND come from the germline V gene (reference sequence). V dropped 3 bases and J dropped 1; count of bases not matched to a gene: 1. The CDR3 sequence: CASSMGGGTDTQYF. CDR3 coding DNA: TGTGCCAGTAGTATGGGGGGGGGCACAGATACGCAGTATTTT.

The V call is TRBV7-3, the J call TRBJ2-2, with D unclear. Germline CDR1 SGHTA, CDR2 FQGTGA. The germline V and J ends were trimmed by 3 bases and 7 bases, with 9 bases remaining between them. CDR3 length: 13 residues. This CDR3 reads CASSFGEGGELFF. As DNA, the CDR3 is TGTGCCAGCAGCTTTGGGGAAGGCGGGGAGCTGTTTTTT.

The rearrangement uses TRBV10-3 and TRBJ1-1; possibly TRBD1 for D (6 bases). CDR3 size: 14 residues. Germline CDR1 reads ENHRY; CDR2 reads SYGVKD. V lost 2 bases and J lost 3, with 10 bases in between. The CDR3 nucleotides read TGTGCCATCAGTGAGGAGGGGGGGGACACTGAAGCTTTCTTT. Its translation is CAISEEGGDTEAFF.